These 16 T cell receptor beta chains were sequenced from one sample in a study of shared clonotypes between healthy human individuals. Here immunoSEQ multiplex PCR was the method, and the copy in TCRdb shows in-frame clones only, minus some. The table shows millions of clones, with just over 90% occurring only once. The sequenced sample consisted of naive CD4+ T cells from PBMCs. Noted subset: CD45RA+ positively selected. The receptors come from a man aged 18 to 30 in good health. Some clones in this sample may be carry-over from other donors' samples.

The chain recombines TRBV5-1 with TRBJ2-2, with D unresolved. The CDR3 contains 14 residues. Germline CDR1 is SGHRS and CDR2 is YFSETQ. V lost 4 bases, J lost 6 bases, and 13 bases lay in between. CDR3 protein: CASSLEGMAGELFF. In DNA form, the CDR3 reads TGCGCCAGCAGCCTCGAAGGAATGGCCGGGGAGCTGTTTTTT.

The chain links TRBV19 to TRBJ1-2, with D possibly TRBD1 on 5 matching bases. Germline values: CDR1 LNHDA, CDR2 SQIVND (reference sequence). Trimming cost V 4 bases and J 2 bases, with 14 bases left between them. The CDR3 runs 15 residues. The CDR3 DNA reads as TGTGCCAGTAGTACCCAACATCGGGGGAACTATGGCTACACCTTC. Protein: CASSTQHRGNYGYTF. The full variable domain, its missing parts supplied by reference TRBV19 and TRBJ1-2, is DGGITQSPKYLFRKEGQNVTLSCEQNLNHDAMYWYRQDPGQGLRLIYYSQIVNDFQKGDIAEGYSVSREKKESFPLTVTSAQKNPTAFYLCASSTQHRGNYGYTFGSGTRLTVV.

The rearrangement links TRBV14 to TRBJ2-1; D is uncertain. V was trimmed by 4 bases and J by 0 bases, leaving 7 bases between them. The CDR3 has 14 amino acids. Germline CDR1 reads SGHDN; CDR2 reads FVKESK. As DNA, the CDR3 is TGTGCCAGCAGCCGCGGTAGCTCCTACAATGAGCAGTTCTTC. It is translated as CASSRGSSYNEQFF.

V gene TRBV5-1 combines with J gene TRBJ1-5; no firm D call. The CDR3 consists of 15 residues. The germline gives CDR1 SGHRS, CDR2 YFSETQ. V was pared by 1 base and J by 2 bases, with 10 bases between. The CDR3, as DNA: TGCGCCAGCAGCTTGTTGCCGGAAGGCAATCAGCCCCAGCATTTT. As protein: CASSLLPEGNQPQHF.

The chain carries TRBV25-1 and TRBJ1-2; 8 bases match TRBD1. V lost 7 bases and J lost 0; bases outside the gene matches: 7. CDR1 and CDR2 from the germline V gene are MGHDK and SYGVNS. The CDR3 contains 15 residues. Written as DNA, the CDR3 is TGTGCCAGCACTACAGGGGGTACTTCTAACTATGGCTACACCTTC. Translation gives CASTTGGTSNYGYTF.

This clone was detected only once. The chain is built from TRBV28 and TRBJ2-4; the D is unclear. Germline CDR1 reads MDHEN; CDR2 reads SYDVKM. V dropped 5 bases and J dropped 4 bases, with 18 bases sitting between them. This CDR3 contains 16 residues. In DNA, the CDR3 is TGTGCCAGCAGTACCCCGGGCGGTAGGCCAAAAAACATTCAGTACTTC. Protein: CASSTPGGRPKNIQYF.

With respect to this clone: Within the sample, other DNA sequences also encode this same CDR3. CDR3 in amino acids: CASSPAGTNTGELFF. Written as DNA, the CDR3 is TGTGCCAGCAGCCCAGCCGGGACGAACACCGGGGAGCTGTTTTTT. The V gene is TRBV7-3, the J gene TRBJ2-2; the D gene is possibly TRBD2 (5 bases). Germline CDR1 is SGHTA and CDR2 is FQGTGA. V lost 5 bases, J lost 0 bases, and 10 bases lay in between. The CDR3 consists of 15 residues.

V is TRBV5-5 and J is TRBJ1-2; D is perhaps TRBD1 (5 bases). CDR1 SGHKS and CDR2 YYEKEE come from the germline V gene (reference sequence). CDR3 length: 14 residues. The V and J ends lost 0 bases and 4 bases respectively, with 10 bases between them. The CDR3 here is CASSLGDSLYGYTF. The CDR3 DNA reads as TGTGCCAGCAGCTTGGGTGACAGCCTCTATGGCTACACCTTC.

The V gene is TRBV7-6, the J gene TRBJ2-1; D call uncertain. Germline V CDR1 and CDR2: SGHVS, FNYEAQ. The length of the CDR3 is 17 residues. Trimming removed 2 bases from V and 8 bases from J, with 22 bases in between. The CDR3 spells CASSLSSSSLKTHEQFF. The CDR3 DNA reads TGTGCCAGCAGCTTAAGTTCGTCCAGTCTCAAAACCCATGAGCAGTTCTTC.

CDR3 protein: CASSLQGAGNYGYTF. CDR3 DNA sequence: TGTGCCAGTAGCCTACAGGGGGCTGGGAACTATGGCTACACCTTC. The J gene is TRBJ1-2, the V gene TRBV19, with 9 nucleotides matching TRBD1. The CDR3 sequence is 15 residues long. CDR1 LNHDA and CDR2 SQIVND come from the germline V gene (reference sequence). V lost 6 bases to trimming and J lost 2 bases; unmatched junction nucleotides: 7.

The chain combines TRBV28 with TRBJ1-3; no firm D call. The germline CDR1 and CDR2 sequences are MDHEN and SYDVKM. The CDR3 length is 17 residues. Trimming cost V 5 bases and J 1 base, with 18 bases left between them. The CDR3 protein is CASSKGGRLNSGNTIYF. As DNA, the CDR3 is TGTGCCAGCAGTAAGGGCGGCAGACTAAATTCTGGAAACACCATATATTTT.

This clone was found once. J is TRBJ2-2 and V is TRBV2, with TRBD1 matching over 7 bases. The germline gives CDR1 SNHLY, CDR2 FYNNEI. Trimming cost V 6 bases and J 0 bases; bases outside gene matches: 4. This CDR3 has 15 amino acids. The chain's CDR3 is CASSRDSANTGELFF. The CDR3 coding sequence is TGTGCCAGCAGCCGGGACAGCGCGAACACCGGGGAGCTGTTTTTT.

The V call is TRBV7-2, the J call TRBJ1-3; D not resolved. This CDR3 contains 13 residues. Trimming left V 5 bases short and J 7 bases short, with 12 bases between. Germline loops: CDR1 SGHTA, CDR2 FQGNSA. This CDR3 is CASSPHEGNTIYF. The CDR3 bases are TGTGCCAGCAGCCCCCATGAGGGTAACACCATATATTTT.

On this clone itself: Additional DNA sequences in this sample encode the identical CDR3. The CDR3 is CAITRDSNQPQHF. CDR3 DNA: TGTGCCATCACCCGGGACAGCAATCAGCCCCAGCATTTT. J is TRBJ1-5 and V is TRBV10-3, with D possibly being TRBD1 (5 bases). Trimming removed 7 bases from V and 1 base from J, with 8 bases in between. Germline CDR1 is ENHRY and CDR2 is SYGVKD. This CDR3 contains 13 residues.

The J gene is TRBJ1-5, the V gene TRBV28; 12 nucleotides agree with TRBD1. The V and J ends lost 5 bases and 2 bases, in that order; junction bases with no gene match: 4. Germline loops: CDR1 MDHEN, CDR2 SYDVKM. This CDR3 region has 16 residues. The CDR3 nucleotides read TGTGCCAGCAGTCCGGGACAGGGGGCTGGCAATCAGCCCCAGCATTTT. As protein: CASSPGQGAGNQPQHF.

Note on this clone: The same CDR3 arises from other DNA sequences in this sample as well. The rearrangement joins TRBV5-1 to TRBJ1-1, with D unresolved. This CDR3 spans 11 amino acids. Germline loops: CDR1 SGHRS, CDR2 YFSETQ. The germline V and J ends were trimmed by 0 bases and 7 bases, with 4 bases remaining between them. The CDR3 nucleotides are TGCGCCAGCAGCTTGGGTGGTGAAGCTTTCTTT. Translation gives CASSLGGEAFF.